The clone carrying this T cell receptor beta chain was found a few times. Its antigen remains unidentified. Distinct nucleotide sequences in the sample also encode this CDR3. The record originates from a study of shared clonotypes between healthy human individuals. Original handling: ImmunoSEQ only sent back junction sequences with no quality scores, so filtering was done differently. Only in-frame clones appear in the TCRdb table, and some are missing; sequencing was by immunoSEQ multiplex PCR. That table gives V, J and clone size, and the DNA gave D and trimming. This sample yields about 2.4 million clones, of which approximately 92% are seen a single time; around 0.14% belongs to the top ten. Study outcomes and limitations: Clonotypes not shared had lower generation probabilities than those common to all four donors.

Adult donors, all healthy and HIV-negative, had no recent acute infections or vaccinations. Investigators divided CD4+ cells into CD45RA+ naive and CD45RA-negative memory subsets. The clonotype comes from a young man in good health. The material sequenced was naive CD4+ T cells sorted from blood. The sample's subset: CD45RA+ positively selected.

The CDR3 region is CASSPQGRNTEAFF. The CDR3 DNA is TGTGCCAGCTCACCGCAGGGTAGAAACACTGAAGCTTTCTTT. The rearrangement joins TRBV18 to TRBJ1-1, with a weak D call TRBD1 (5 bases). CDR3 length equals 14 residues. Germline values: CDR1 KGHSH, CDR2 LQKENI. Between the trimmed V and J ends, which lost 3 bases and 2 bases, there was a span of 10 bases. The complete variable domain, with remaining parts taken from reference TRBV18 and TRBJ1-1, reads NAGVMQNPRHLVRRRGQEARLRCSPMKGHSHVYWYRQLPEEGLKFMVYLQKENIIDESGMPKERFSAEFPKEGPSILRIQQVVRGDSAAYFCASSPQGRNTEAFFGQGTRLTVV.